These T cell receptor beta chains were read from a single sample in a study of cytomegalovirus exposure and HLA in healthy donors. The assay was immunoSEQ multiplex PCR, and TCRdb's table has in-frame clones only and misses some. The sample consists of fewer than 250,000 clones, about 84% of them appearing once. The specimen sequenced was PBMCs. These receptors all stem from a woman in her thirties in good health and CMV-seropositive. Both conserved end residues are part of each CDR3. The D gene is left open where the match is weak. A row's size may be missing; if present it is once, few, many or a size class.

TRBJ1-4,few,NA,TRBV6-6,CASTPDAGRNEKLFF,TGTGCCAGCACCCCGGACGCGGGGCGGAATGAAAAACTGTTTTTT
TRBJ2-7,NA,NA,TRBV6-5,CASGTRGENSDF,TGTGCCAGCGGTACGCGCGGGGAGAATTCGGACTTC
TRBJ2-3,few,TRBD2,TRBV9,CASSVTGKRGGSTDTQYF,TGTGCCAGCAGCGTAACGGGGAAGCGGGGGGGCTCGACAGATACGCAGTATTTT
TRBJ1-1,NA,NA,TRBV25-1,CASSARANTEAFF,TGTGCCAGCAGCGCCAGGGCGAACACTGAAGCTTTCTTT
TRBJ2-1,NA,NA,TRBV4-1,CASSQGTDCNEQFF,TGCGCCAGCAGCCAAGGGACAGACTGCAATGAGCAGTTCTTC
TRBJ2-5,NA,NA,TRBV15,CAASRVVRETQYF,TGTGCCGCCAGCAGAGTCGTCAGAGAGACCCAGTACTTC
TRBJ1-1,NA,TRBD1,TRBV28,CASSPTTGTGEAGTEAFF,TGTGCCAGCAGTCCTACGACCGGGACAGGAGAGGCAGGCACTGAAGCTTTCTTT
TRBJ2-5,NA,NA,TRBV27,CASSTKRSQETQYF,TGTGCCAGCAGTACGAAACGCAGCCAAGAGACCCAGTACTTC
TRBJ2-3,NA,TRBD2,TRBV11-3,CASSLAGLASDTQYF,TGTGCCAGCAGCTTAGCGGGACTAGCGTCGGATACGCAGTATTTT
TRBJ1-5,few,NA,TRBV11-2,CASSTTGRGNQPQHF,TGTGCCAGCAGCACCACGGGGAGAGGCAATCAGCCCCAGCATTTT
TRBJ2-5,many,NA,TRBV5-4,CASSLSGSETQYF,TGTGCCAGCAGCTTGTCCGGGTCGGAGACCCAGTACTTC
TRBJ2-1,few,NA,TRBV15,CATSRDSHEQFF,TGTGCCACCAGCAGAGATAGTCATGAGCAGTTCTTC
TRBJ1-1,NA,TRBD1,TRBV6-5,CASSYADRGSAEAFF,TGTGCCAGCAGTTACGCGGACAGGGGGAGCGCTGAAGCTTTCTTT
TRBJ1-3,NA,NA,TRBV19,CASSIRGSGNTIYF,TGTGCCAGTAGTATCCGGGGGTCTGGAAACACCATATATTTT
TRBJ1-2,NA,NA,TRBV7-3,CASSQGPKGNYGYTF,TGTGCCAGCAGCCAAGGACCTAAGGGGAACTATGGCTACACCTTC
TRBJ1-2,NA,TRBD1,TRBV28,CASSEVIQGNYGYTF,TGTGCCAGCAGTGAAGTGATACAGGGGAACTATGGCTACACCTTC
TRBJ1-1,once,NA,TRBV27,CASSLRIGVRANTEAFF,TGTGCCAGCAGTTTAAGGATAGGTGTCAGGGCGAACACTGAAGCTTTCTTT
TRBJ1-2,once,NA,TRBV28,CASSFAGDFSFYGYTF,TGTGCCAGCAGTTTTGCTGGGGACTTCTCCTTCTATGGCTACACCTTC
TRBJ1-2,NA,TRBD1,TRBV5-4,CASSSPGGGYTF,TGTGCCAGCAGCTCCCCAGGGGGTGGCTACACCTTC
TRBJ1-2,NA,NA,TRBV12-2,CASRFGQGASYGYTF,NA
TRBJ2-7,NA,TRBD2,TRBV19,CASSPGEAGVYEQYF,TGTGCCAGTAGCCCCGGGGAGGCGGGAGTGTACGAGCAGTACTTC
TRBJ2-5,few,TRBD2,TRBV28,CASSFPPGGRETQYF,TGTGCCAGCAGTTTTCCCCCAGGCGGGAGAGAGACCCAGTACTTC
TRBJ2-3,NA,TRBD2,TRBV7-6,CASSFTASGSTDTQYF,TGTGCCAGCAGCTTTACCGCTAGCGGAAGCACAGATACGCAGTATTTT
TRBJ1-4,once,NA,TRBV6-1,CASSEGGTNEKLFF,TGTGCCAGCAGTGAGGGAGGGACTAATGAAAAACTGTTTTTT
TRBJ2-2,few,TRBD2,TRBV25-1,CASRRSAGEAGELFF,TGTGCCAGCAGACGCTCAGCGGGAGAAGCCGGGGAGCTGTTTTTT
TRBJ2-5,few,NA,TRBV7-6,CASSLGLSVQETQYF,TGTGCCAGCAGCTTAGGGTTGTCGGTCCAAGAGACCCAGTACTTC
TRBJ2-7,NA,NA,TRBV7-3,CADNKSYEQYF,TGTGCCGACAACAAGTCCTACGAGCAGTACTTC
TRBJ2-7,NA,TRBD2,TRBV6-6,CASSYGTSGSTYEQYF,TGTGCCAGCAGTTATGGAACTAGCGGGAGTACCTACGAGCAGTACTTC
TRBJ1-4,few,NA,TRBV30,CAWSQGGKLFF,TGTGCCTGGAGTCAGGGAGGGAAACTGTTTTTT
TRBJ2-1,NA,NA,TRBV5-5,CASSLRLGTAQFF,TGTGCCAGCAGCTTGAGGTTGGGGACTGCGCAGTTCTTC
TRBJ2-3,once,TRBD2,TRBV5-1,CASSAPSGGNTDTQYF,TGCGCCAGCAGCGCTCCTAGCGGGGGGAACACAGATACGCAGTATTTT
TRBJ2-4,NA,TRBD2,TRBV7-2,CASSPRLAGVAKNIQYF,TGTGCCAGCAGCCCGAGACTAGCGGGGGTAGCCAAAAACATTCAGTACTTC
TRBJ1-3,NA,TRBD1,TRBV5-1,CASSRDSSRNTIYF,TGCGCCAGCAGCCGGGACAGCTCTAGAAACACCATATATTTT
TRBJ1-2,once,TRBD1,TRBV10-3,CAIRPDRARTDGYTF,TGTGCCATCAGGCCAGACAGGGCCCGGACGGATGGCTACACCTTC
TRBJ1-1,NA,TRBD1,TRBV5-1,CASSLVSGGERAEAFF,TGCGCCAGCAGCTTGGTTTCAGGGGGCGAACGTGCTGAAGCTTTCTTT
TRBJ2-7,NA,TRBD2,TRBV11-3,CASSLVRGSDEQYF,TGTGCCAGCAGCTTAGTGCGCGGGAGTGACGAGCAGTACTTC
TRBJ2-7,NA,NA,TRBV2,CASRRVRTYEQYF,TGTGCCAGCAGGCGGGTAAGGACCTACGAGCAGTACTTC
TRBJ2-7,NA,NA,TRBV20-1,CSAKFEYEQYF,TGCAGTGCTAAGTTCGAGTACGAGCAGTACTTC
TRBJ2-7,NA,TRBD1,TRBV28,CASRITGGSIPYEQYF,TGTGCTAGCAGAATTACAGGGGGCTCTATTCCGTACGAGCAGTACTTC
TRBJ2-1,NA,TRBD1,TRBV4-1,CASSPWTGRHNEQFF,TGCGCCAGCAGCCCTTGGACAGGGCGCCACAATGAGCAGTTCTTC
TRBJ2-2,once,NA,TRBV29-1,CSVEVWGAFAGTGELFF,TGCAGCGTTGAAGTCTGGGGAGCGTTCGCGGGTACCGGGGAGCTGTTTTTT
TRBJ1-2,once,NA,TRBV29-1,CSVEDPGAGYGYTF,TGCAGCGTTGAAGATCCAGGGGCGGGCTATGGCTACACCTTC
TRBJ1-3,NA,TRBD1,TRBV10-3,CAISEDRGRNTIYF,TGTGCCATCAGTGAGGACAGGGGTAGAAACACCATATATTTT
TRBJ2-7,once,NA,TRBV28,CASTTREQSYEQYF,TGTGCCAGCACCACCCGGGAGCAATCCTACGAGCAGTACTTC
TRBJ1-5,NA,TRBD1,TRBV7-9,CASSLVRTGGRNQPQHF,TGTGCCAGCAGCTTAGTCCGAACAGGGGGCCGCAATCAGCCCCAGCATTTT
TRBJ1-6,once,NA,TRBV30,CASTTGLNSPLHF,TGTGCCTCTACTACAGGGCTTAATTCACCCCTCCACTTT
TRBJ1-1,few,TRBD1,TRBV27,CASSLDRGTEAFF,TGTGCCAGCAGTTTAGACAGGGGGACTGAAGCTTTCTTT
TRBJ1-1,NA,NA,TRBV11-2,CASSSWGQSEAFF,TGTGCCAGCAGCTCCTGGGGGCAATCTGAAGCTTTCTTT
TRBJ1-3,few,NA,TRBV11-1,CASSRTHTGLSGNTIYF,TGTGCCAGCAGCCGAACACATACAGGGCTCTCTGGAAACACCATATATTTT
TRBJ2-2,NA,NA,TRBV7-6,CASSLSGRVGTGELFF,TGTGCCAGCAGCCTAAGTGGCAGGGTTGGCACCGGGGAGCTGTTTTTT